Listed below are T cell receptor beta chains from one sample, sequenced in a study of T cells in Graves' hyperthyroidism and ophthalmopathy. TCRdb re-derived calls from the multiplex PCR reads in MiXCR, one entry per CDR3 protein. The sample lists 560,000 or so distinct CDR3 sequences; just over 45% were seen once. What was sequenced was peripheral blood or thyroid tissue (not recorded which). These TCRs come from a woman aged 18 to 35 with Graves' hyperthyroidism. Both conserved end residues are part of each CDR3. Fields, in order: D gene, J gene, V gene, clone size, CDR3 protein, CDR3 DNA. The D gene is left open where the match is weak. Only some rows state a clone size, as once, few, many or a class for expanded clones.

D: NA
J: TRBJ2-5
V: TRBV7-9
size: once
CDR3: CASTLLPGQETQYF
DNA: TGTGCCAGCACCCTCCTGCCAGGGCAAGAGACCCAGTACTTC

D: NA
J: TRBJ2-5
V: TRBV24-1
size: many
CDR3: CATSVGTEETQYF
DNA: TGTGCCACCAGTGTTGGTACAGAAGAGACCCAGTACTTC

D: TRBD1
J: TRBJ2-6
V: TRBV10-3
size: few
CDR3: CAISRDRGAGANVLTF
DNA: TGTGCCATCAGTCGGGACAGGGGTGCCGGGGCCAACGTCCTGACTTTC

D: NA
J: TRBJ1-2
V: TRBV19
size: NA
CDR3: CASSLNTKSGFFNGYTF
DNA: TGTGCCAGCAGTCTCAACACCAAATCAGGGTTTTTCAATGGCTACACCTTC

D: TRBD1
J: TRBJ1-5
V: TRBV7-9
size: NA
CDR3: CASSRSTLRGQVVQPQHF
DNA: TGTGCCAGCAGCCGTAGTACCCTCAGGGGGCAAGTAGTTCAGCCCCAGCATTTT

D: NA
J: TRBJ1-6
V: TRBV5-1
size: few
CDR3: CASRAWTPHNSPLHF
DNA: TGCGCCAGCAGAGCCTGGACACCGCATAATTCACCCCTCCACTTT

D: TRBD2
J: TRBJ2-7
V: TRBV20-1
size: NA
CDR3: CSARGDGGTSGRNEQYF
DNA: TGCAGTGCTAGAGGGGACGGCGGGACTAGCGGGAGGAACGAGCAGTACTTC

D: TRBD2
J: TRBJ2-7
V: TRBV14
size: few
CDR3: CASSQAAGASYEQYF
DNA: TGTGCCAGCAGCCAAGCAGCGGGGGCCTCCTACGAGCAGTACTTC

D: TRBD1
J: TRBJ1-6
V: TRBV5-5
size: NA
CDR3: CASSYGQGWGSPLHF
DNA: TGTGCCAGCAGCTACGGACAGGGGTGGGGTTCACCCCTCCACTTT

D: NA
J: TRBJ1-4
V: TRBV19
size: few
CDR3: CASSIDATNEKLFF
DNA: TGTGCCAGTAGTATAGATGCAACTAATGAAAAACTGTTTTTT

D: NA
J: TRBJ2-2
V: TRBV25-1
size: NA
CDR3: CASSDLTAVGELFF
DNA: TGTGCCAGCAGTGATCTTACAGCGGTCGGGGAGCTGTTTTTT

D: NA
J: TRBJ2-5
V: TRBV19
size: few
CDR3: CASSLDGGERETQYF
DNA: TGTGCCAGCAGCTTAGATGGAGGGGAAAGGGAGACCCAGTACTTC

D: NA
J: TRBJ2-6
V: TRBV2
size: NA
CDR3: CASGGVSGANVLTF
DNA: TGTGCCAGCGGAGGAGTCTCTGGGGCCAACGTCCTGACTTTC

D: TRBD2
J: TRBJ2-2
V: TRBV24-1
size: few
CDR3: CATSPRGSGIGGELFF
DNA: TGTGCCACCAGTCCCCGAGGTAGCGGGATAGGCGGGGAGCTGTTTTTT

D: NA
J: TRBJ1-2
V: TRBV12-3/TRBV12-4
size: few
CDR3: CASSFGEANYGYTF
DNA: TGTGCCAGCAGTTTTGGGGAAGCTAACTATGGCTACACCTTC

D: TRBD2
J: TRBJ2-7
V: TRBV7-2
size: many
CDR3: CASRQTSGSTYEQYF
DNA: TGTGCCAGCAGACAGACTAGCGGGTCGACCTACGAGCAGTACTTC

D: NA
J: TRBJ1-2
V: TRBV2
size: NA
CDR3: CASSEPLTAINYGYTF
DNA: TGTGCCAGCAGTGAACCCCTGACAGCAATTAACTATGGCTACACCTTC

D: NA
J: TRBJ1-2
V: TRBV2
size: many
CDR3: CASSERGQPYGYTF
DNA: TGTGCCAGCAGTGAACGTGGACAGCCTTATGGCTACACCTTC

D: NA
J: TRBJ1-1
V: TRBV2
size: NA
CDR3: CASSEAGTGAFF
DNA: TGTGCCAGCAGTGAAGCGGGCACCGGGGCTTTCTTT

D: NA
J: TRBJ2-7
V: TRBV10-3
size: NA
CDR3: CASSDGTVTYEQYF
DNA: TGTGCCAGCAGTGACGGGACGGTAACCTACGAGCAGTACTTC

D: TRBD1
J: TRBJ2-7
V: TRBV5-1
size: NA
CDR3: CASSLDGQGPEQYF
DNA: TGCGCCAGCAGCTTGGATGGACAGGGACCCGAGCAGTACTTC

D: NA
J: TRBJ1-5
V: TRBV3-1
size: few
CDR3: CASNTGNQPQHF
DNA: TGTGCCAGCAACACAGGGAATCAGCCCCAGCATTTT

D: NA
J: TRBJ1-1
V: TRBV19
size: many
CDR3: CASSFEGGDEAFF
DNA: TGTGCCAGTAGCTTCGAAGGTGGGGACGAAGCTTTCTTT

D: NA
J: TRBJ2-7
V: TRBV29-1
size: NA
CDR3: CSGRAPDSYEQYF
DNA: TGCAGCGGACGGGCCCCGGATTCCTACGAGCAGTACTTC

D: NA
J: TRBJ1-2
V: TRBV9
size: many
CDR3: CASSPNSNGYTF
DNA: TGTGCCAGCAGCCCGAACAGCAATGGCTACACCTTC

D: NA
J: TRBJ1-5
V: TRBV10-1
size: few
CDR3: CASSETLNTHNQPQHF
DNA: TGCGCCAGCAGTGAAACCCTCAACACCCACAATCAGCCCCAGCATTTT

D: NA
J: TRBJ1-1
V: TRBV19
size: NA
CDR3: CASSSRPGPNTEAFF
DNA: TGTGCCAGTAGTAGCCGGCCGGGACCGAACACTGAAGCTTTCTTT

D: NA
J: TRBJ1-2
V: TRBV20-1
size: NA
CDR3: CTTHMKGGATNYGYTF
DNA: TGCACCACCCATATGAAAGGCGGTGCTACTAACTATGGCTACACCTTC